Shown below are 23 T cell receptor beta chains from a single sample sequenced in a study of T-cell memory formation after mild COVID-19. TCRdb re-derived calls from the 5' RACE reads in MiXCR, one entry per CDR3 protein. The data show about 540,000 distinct CDR3 sequences, over 20% seen once. The sample comprised PBMCs or a T cell subset sorted from them (not recorded which). These receptor sequences come from an adult woman who had mild COVID-19 (a few samples of this study predate the infection). Cell type and time point are not known.

The chain employs TRBV10-3 and TRBJ1-1, with D possibly TRBD1 on 6 matching bases. Trimming left V 0 bases short and J 5 bases short, with 10 bases between. The CDR3 totals 14 residues. Germline CDR1 ENHRY, CDR2 SYGVKD. Written as DNA, the CDR3 is TGTGCCATCAGTGAGTCACAGGGAGAAACTGAAGCTTTCTTT. Its translation: CAISESQGETEAFF.

The chain couples TRBV19 to TRBJ2-1; 8 bases map to TRBD2. CDR3 length equals 16 residues. Trimming at V came to 6 bases and at J to 0 bases, leaving 7 bases not matched to a gene. Germline V CDR1 and CDR2: LNHDA, SQIVND (reference sequence). This CDR3 reads CASRTLAGSSYNEQFF. CDR3 nucleotide sequence: TGTGCCAGTAGAACGTTAGCGGGAAGCTCCTACAATGAGCAGTTCTTC.

This clonotype has a handful of counts. This rearrangement joins TRBV7-9 to TRBJ2-7; TRBD2 aligns across 11 bases. J lost 3 bases, V lost 5 bases, and 9 bases had no gene match. CDR1 SEHNR and CDR2 FQNEAQ come from the germline V gene (reference sequence). This CDR3 contains 16 residues. CDR3 amino acids: CASSRVGLAGVYEQYF. DNA of the CDR3: TGTGCCAGCAGCCGAGTAGGACTAGCGGGTGTCTACGAGCAGTACTTC.

This chain uses TRBV6-4 with TRBJ1-2; unclear D gene. Between the trimmed V and J ends, which lost 0 bases and 8 bases, there was a span of 4 bases. The germline V gene has CDR1 MRHNA and CDR2 SNTAGT. CDR3 length: 11 amino acids. The CDR3 DNA is TGTGCCAGCAGTGACTCGATCGGCTACACCTTC. Its translation: CASSDSIGYTF.

This clonotype was seen a handful of times. The chain has TRBV7-8 and TRBJ2-7; TRBD2 matches 10 bases. The germline CDR1 and CDR2 sequences are SGHVS and FQNEAQ. The CDR3 spans 15 residues. Germline trimming cut 5 bases from V and 2 bases from J; bases unmatched to any gene: 6. Here the CDR3 DNA reads TGTGCCAGCAGCGTTACTAGCGGGGCTCCCTACGAGCAGTACTTC. It yields the protein CASSVTSGAPYEQYF.

There are a few counts of this clonotype. The chain recombines TRBV29-1 with TRBJ2-1; D is possibly TRBD1 or TRBD2 (8 bases each). The CDR3 sequence is 17 residues long. With 7 bases removed from V and 6 bases from J, the gap between germline ends came to 28 bases. Germline V gene data show CDR1 as SQVTM and CDR2 as ANQGSEA. DNA of the CDR3: TGCAGCGCCTACAGGGGGAAGGAGAGCGGGAGCCCCAATGAGCAGTTCTTC. This gives the protein CSAYRGKESGSPNEQFF.

This clonotype was found a few times. V is TRBV21-1 and J is TRBJ1-1; the table's D call, TRBD1, was not checked against the DNA. TRBV21-1 is a pseudogene locus. The CDR3 has 14 amino acids. The CDR3 nucleotides read TGTGCCAGCAAACCGGGACAGGGAAACACTGAAGCTTTCTTT. This gives the protein CASKPGQGNTEAFF.

DNA for the CDR3: TGTGCCAGCAGCCGTTCCGTTGGGACAGGGTATAGCGATGAGCAGTTCTTC. Protein product: CASSRSVGTGYSDEQFF. The chain joins TRBV5-5 to TRBJ2-1; TRBD1 agrees at 9 bases. V was clipped by 4 bases and J by 8 bases; unmatched bases: 16. Germline lookup yields CDR1 SGHKS and CDR2 YYEKEE (reference sequence). The CDR3 consists of 17 residues. The full variable domain, with the rest looked up from reference TRBV5-5 and TRBJ2-1, is DAGVTQSPTHLIKTRGQQVTLRCSPISGHKSVSWYQQVLGQGPQFIFQYYEKEERGRGNFPDRFSARQFPNYSSELNVNALLLGDSALYLCASSRSVGTGYSDEQFFGPGTRLTVL.

This chain connects TRBV20-1 to TRBJ1-1; TRBD1 is a possible D gene (5 bases). This CDR3 has 13 residues. V lost 2 bases and J lost 4, with 11 bases in between. In germline, CDR1 is DFQATT, CDR2 SNEGSKA (reference sequence). This chain's CDR3 is CSARFGDRTEAFF. The CDR3 DNA sequence: TGCAGTGCTAGATTCGGGGACCGCACTGAAGCTTTCTTT.

The V gene is TRBV25-1, the J gene TRBJ2-3; TRBD1 agrees at 12 bases. V lost 9 bases, J lost 4 bases, and 5 bases stayed unmatched. This CDR3 is 14 amino acids long. Germline CDR1 MGHDK, CDR2 SYGVNS. CDR3: CASGDRGRPDTQYF. The CDR3 region has the DNA TGTGCCAGTGGGGACAGGGGGCGCCCAGATACGCAGTATTTT.

The rearrangement joins TRBV28 to TRBJ2-2, with 7 bases aligning to TRBD1. The CDR3 runs to 17 residues. V shed 2 bases and J 0 bases; nucleotides not matched to a gene: 6. The germline V gene has CDR1 MDHEN and CDR2 SYDVKM. CDR3 DNA sequence: TGTGCCAGCAGTTTACTGGTTCAGGGGGCGAACACCGGGGAGCTGTTTTTT. It yields the protein CASSLLVQGANTGELFF.

CDR3 DNA sequence: TGCAGTGCTAGTACCGGGAGAGAGCAGTTCTTC. It is translated as CSASTGREQFF. This chain uses TRBV20-1 with TRBJ2-1; a possible D gene is TRBD2 (6 bases). This CDR3 is built from 11 residues. Trimming removed 3 bases from V and 10 bases from J, with 10 bases in between. Germline loops: CDR1 DFQATT, CDR2 SNEGSKA (reference sequence).

This clonotype was seen a few times. V is TRBV5-1 and J is TRBJ2-3; 8 nucleotides line up with TRBD2. CDR3 length: 20 amino acids. Per germline, CDR1 SGHRS and CDR2 YFSETQ. J lost 2 bases, V lost 4 bases, and 21 bases had no gene match. The CDR3 coding sequence is TGCGCCAGCAGCCGTTCCGTCGAGGGGTCAGCGGGAGCCCTCACAGATACGCAGTATTTT. It translates to CASSRSVEGSAGALTDTQYF.

CDR3 loop: CASSLRGTTSGANVLTF. Written as DNA, the CDR3 is TGTGCCAGCAGCTTGAGGGGGACTACCTCTGGGGCCAACGTCCTGACTTTC. J is TRBJ2-6 and V is TRBV7-3, with D tentatively TRBD2 (7 bases). V was shortened by 3 bases and J by 0 bases, with 12 bases between the two germline ends. Germline V gives CDR1 SGHTA, CDR2 FQGTGA. The CDR3 is 17 amino acids.

The chain employs TRBV19 and TRBJ2-4, with D perhaps being TRBD1 or TRBD2 (7 bases each). The CDR3 is 14 residues long. The ends were cut back, 10 bases at V and 3 bases at J, with 16 bases in the middle. CDR1 and CDR2 (germline): LNHDA, SQIVND (reference sequence). CDR3 in DNA: TGTGCCAAGAGGCGGGGGACAGTCAAAAACATTCAGTACTTC. This sequence encodes CAKRRGTVKNIQYF.

The CDR3 protein is CSARLGRGYNEQFF. CDR3 in DNA: TGCAGTGCTAGACTGGGCCGGGGGTACAATGAGCAGTTCTTC. This rearrangement joins TRBV20-1 to TRBJ2-1, with D possibly being TRBD2 (6 bases). This CDR3 has 14 residues. Germline CDR1 is DFQATT and CDR2 is SNEGSKA (reference sequence). Trimming cost V 2 bases and J 4 bases, with 12 bases left between them.

This clonotype appeared a few times. The chain links TRBV4-1 to TRBJ1-1; D gene unclear. This CDR3 is built from 15 residues. V lost 0 bases and J lost 4, with 12 bases in between. Looked up from germline, CDR1 is MGHRA and CDR2 is YSYEKL. The CDR3 here is CASSQDQRVGTEAFF. The CDR3 region has the DNA TGCGCCAGCAGCCAAGATCAACGGGTTGGCACTGAAGCTTTCTTT.

Only a few counts were recorded for this clonotype. V and J are TRBV4-2 and TRBJ2-5; D not certain. This CDR3 has 13 residues. With 4 bases removed from V and 5 bases from J, the gap between germline ends came to 11 bases. Germline values: CDR1 LGHNA, CDR2 YNFKEQ. The CDR3 loop is CASSPSHLETQYF. The CDR3 bases are TGTGCCAGCAGCCCTAGTCACCTGGAGACCCAGTACTTC.

This clonotype was counted only a few times. The chain is built from TRBV12-3 or TRBV12-4 and TRBJ2-7; either TRBD1 or TRBD2 may supply D (5 bases each). Trimming shortened V by 4 bases and J by 3 bases, and 16 bases separated the two germline ends. This CDR3 comprises 15 residues. In nucleotides, the CDR3 is TGTGCCAGCAGTTCCCGTGCGAGGGGTATCTACGAGCAGTACTTC. The encoded protein is CASSSRARGIYEQYF.

This clonotype was seen only a few times. The chain employs TRBV7-8 and TRBJ2-3, with 10 bases identical to TRBD1. The CDR3 runs 17 residues. CDR1 is SGHVS and CDR2 is FQNEAQ in the germline V gene. J lost 0 bases, V lost 3 bases, and 6 bases had no gene match. The CDR3: CASSFQWTGGSTDTQYF. CDR3 in DNA: TGTGCCAGCAGCTTTCAATGGACAGGGGGTAGCACAGATACGCAGTATTTT.

This chain links TRBV7-3 with TRBJ2-1, with no clear D. V lost 9 bases, J lost 6 bases, and 18 bases lay in between. The CDR3 is 14 amino acids. The germline V gene encodes CDR1 SGHTA and CDR2 FQGTGA. The CDR3 DNA reads as TGTGCCAGTTCCCTGATCCGAATCTCCAATGAGCAGTTCTTC. Protein product: CASSLIRISNEQFF.

The chain has TRBV13 and TRBJ1-1, with D possibly matching TRBD1 (6 bases). This CDR3 is built from 13 residues. Trimming stripped 5 bases from V and 7 bases from J, with 14 bases between. CDR1 is PRHDT, CDR2 FYEKMQ, per germline (reference sequence). The CDR3 here is CASSRVGTFEAFF. For the CDR3, the DNA is TGTGCCAGCAGCCGCGTCGGGACATTTGAAGCTTTCTTT.

V and J are TRBV5-6 and TRBJ2-5, with TRBD2 identical over 10 bases. The trim removed 0 bases at V and 2 bases at J, leaving 4 bases unmatched. The CDR3 is 16 residues long. Germline V CDR1 and CDR2: SGHDT, YYEEEE. CDR3 DNA: TGTGCCAGCAGCTTGGCCAGAGCGGGAGGGCAAGAGACCCAGTACTTC. It codes for CASSLARAGGQETQYF. Full variable domain (remainder filled in from reference TRBV5-6 and TRBJ2-5): DAGVTQSPTHLIKTRGQQVTLRCSPKSGHDTVSWYQQALGQGPQFIFQYYEEEERQRGNFPDRFSGHQFPNYSSELNVNALLLGDSALYLCASSLARAGGQETQYFGPGTRLLVL.